Listed here are 21 T cell receptor beta chains from one sample, sequenced in a study of blood T cell repertoires in COVID-19. Sequencing used immunoSEQ multiplex PCR; TCRdb keeps in-frame clones, though not all of them. The table has some 190,000 clones, 70% to 90% seen once. Sequenced: peripheral blood. The receptors were gathered from a human donor with active or convalescent COVID-19. The donor label of this sample is uncertain.

The chain carries TRBV7-2 and TRBJ1-6, with D possibly being TRBD1 (6 bases). This CDR3 region has 15 residues. The germline V and J ends were trimmed by 1 base and 7 bases, with 11 bases remaining between them. In germline, CDR1 is SGHTA, CDR2 FQGNSA. Here the CDR3 reads CASSLVAGDNSPLHF. In DNA form, the CDR3 reads TGTGCCAGCAGCTTAGTCGCAGGGGACAATTCACCCCTCCACTTT.

The CDR3 DNA is TGTGCCAGCAGCTCTCCCGTGGGGACAGGGAATTCACCCCTCCACTTT. Its protein product is CASSSPVGTGNSPLHF. The chain employs TRBV7-2 and TRBJ1-6; TRBD1 agrees at 9 bases. Germline V gene sequence: CDR1 SGHTA, CDR2 FQGNSA. The junction had 8 bases not matched to a gene; V was cut back by 4 bases and J by 7 bases. The CDR3 length is 16 residues.

The genes are TRBV6-5 and TRBJ1-6; D perhaps matches TRBD1 (6 bases). The CDR3 loop spans 14 amino acids. The germline gives CDR1 MNHEY, CDR2 SVGAGI. V lost 11 bases, J lost 9 bases, and 20 bases lay in between. CDR3 sequence (DNA): TGTGCCGGAACATTGACAGGTGGAGGTTCACCCCTCCACTTT. Its protein product is CAGTLTGGGSPLHF.

The V gene is TRBV7-2, the J gene TRBJ2-5; possibly TRBD2 for D (6 bases). This CDR3 comprises 14 residues. Trimming removed 7 bases at V and 2 bases at J, with 14 bases between. Per the germline V gene, CDR1 is SGHTA and CDR2 is FQGNSA. Here the CDR3 DNA reads TGTGCCAGCACCGGACGGAGGGGACAAGAGACCCAGTACTTC. Translating it yields CASTGRRGQETQYF.

V is TRBV4-1 and J is TRBJ1-4, with a tentative D call TRBD1 (6 bases). Germline CDR1 reads MGHRA; CDR2 reads YSYEKL. The CDR3 consists of 17 residues. V was cut by 2 bases and J by 3 bases, with 16 bases left in between. CDR3 amino acids: CASSQPRGGPANEKLFF. The CDR3 DNA sequence: TGCGCCAGCAGCCAACCCCGGGGGGGGCCTGCTAATGAAAAACTGTTTTTT.

The chain employs TRBV5-1 and TRBJ1-2; the match to TRBD1 covers 8 bases. With V trimmed by 7 bases and J by 6 bases, 11 bases remained unmatched. The CDR3 consists of 14 residues. Germline assignment: CDR1 SGHRS and CDR2 YFSETQ. The CDR3 DNA is TGCGCCAGCGGGCCAGGGGGCCTACATGATGGCTACACCTTC. This codes for CASGPGGLHDGYTF. The full variable domain, completed using reference TRBV5-1 and TRBJ1-2, is KAGVTQTPRYLIKTRGQQVTLSCSPISGHRSVSWYQQTPGQGLQFLFEYFSETQRNKGNFPGRFSGRQFSNSRSEMNVSTLELGDSALYLCASGPGGLHDGYTFGSGTRLTVV.

The chain employs TRBV15 and TRBJ1-5; D gene uncertain. Trimming removed 1 base at V and 4 bases at J, with 11 bases between. CDR1 LNHNV and CDR2 YYDKDF come from the germline V gene (reference sequence). The CDR3 consists of 15 residues. DNA for the CDR3: TGTGCCACCAGCAGAGGCCGCCTACTGAATCAGCCCCAGCATTTT. It encodes CATSRGRLLNQPQHF.

The chain uses TRBV11-2 and TRBJ2-5; D may be TRBD2 (7 bases). Looked up from germline, CDR1 is SGHAT and CDR2 is FQNNGV. Trimming pared 4 bases from V and 9 bases from J, leaving 21 bases between. This CDR3 spans 15 amino acids. For the CDR3, the DNA is TGTGCCAGCAGCTCATCACCCGACGGGGAGGGGGCCCAGTACTTC. Its translation: CASSSSPDGEGAQYF.

This clone was seen a handful of times. The chain combines TRBV27 with TRBJ1-1; the D gene is possibly TRBD1 (6 bases). The CDR3 spans 13 residues. CDR1 MNHEY and CDR2 SMNVEV come from the germline V gene (reference sequence). V lost 2 bases and J 11 bases, leaving 15 bases between the germline ends. The DNA of the CDR3 is TGTGCCAGCAGTTTAATGCTGGGGGCGTCGGCTTTCTTT. It encodes CASSLMLGASAFF.

J is TRBJ1-5 and V is TRBV27; the match to TRBD1 covers 10 bases. From germline, CDR1 is MNHEY and CDR2 SMNVEV (reference sequence). J gave up 1 base and V 4 bases, and 7 bases lay outside the gene matches. The CDR3 contains 17 residues. In DNA, the CDR3 is TGTGCCAGCAGTTCTAAGACAGGGGGCCTGAGCAATCAGCCCCAGCATTTT. This translates into CASSSKTGGLSNQPQHF.

This rearrangement joins TRBV5-1 to TRBJ2-5; possibly TRBD2 for D (6 bases). Trimming took off 2 bases at V and 1 base at J, with 12 bases between the two ends. CDR1 and CDR2 from the germline V gene are SGHRS and YFSETQ. CDR3 length equals 15 residues. The CDR3 reads CASSLGGNSQETQYF. In DNA form, the CDR3 reads TGCGCCAGCAGCTTAGGCGGGAACAGCCAAGAGACCCAGTACTTC.

The genes are TRBV6-1 and TRBJ2-1, with 14 nucleotides matching TRBD2. Per germline, CDR1 MNHNS and CDR2 SASEGT. The CDR3 covers 20 residues. V shed 4 bases and J 0 bases; nucleotides not matched to a gene: 11. CDR3 region: CASSGPKGLAGEYSYNEQFF. As DNA, the CDR3 is TGTGCCAGCAGTGGGCCCAAGGGACTAGCGGGAGAGTACTCCTACAATGAGCAGTTCTTC.

This chain uses TRBV12-3 or TRBV12-4 with TRBJ1-3; D is unclear. The CDR3 consists of 12 residues. The ends were cut back, 6 bases at V and 5 bases at J, with 8 bases in the middle. The CDR3 bases are TGTGCCAGCAGGCAGTTTCGAAACACCATATATTTT. As protein: CASRQFRNTIYF.

The CDR3 nucleotides read TGTGCCAGCAGCTTAAGGGGGGGACAGGAGGCCTATGGCTACACCTTC. It translates to CASSLRGGQEAYGYTF. The chain links TRBV7-3 to TRBJ1-2; 8 bases align to TRBD1. The V gene's germline CDR1 is SGHTA and CDR2 FQGTGA. The CDR3 runs 16 residues. V lost 1 base, J lost 4 bases, and 8 bases stayed unmatched.

This CDR3 reads CASSLRGTNSPLHF. CDR3 DNA: TGTGCCAGCAGCTTACGGGGTACGAATTCACCCCTCCACTTT. V gene TRBV7-3 combines with J gene TRBJ1-6; D unresolved. The CDR3 runs 14 residues. The germline V gene has CDR1 SGHTA and CDR2 FQGTGA. V lost 2 bases to trimming and J lost 7 bases, with 9 bases between them. Combining the CDR3 with reference TRBV7-3 and TRBJ1-6 gives the whole variable domain GAGVSQTPSNKVTEKGKYVELRCDPISGHTALYWYRQSLGQGPEFLIYFQGTGAADDSGLPNDRFFAVRPEGSVSTLKIQRTERGDSAVYLCASSLRGTNSPLHFGNGTRLTVT.

This clone came up a few times. The rearrangement uses TRBV10-3 and TRBJ2-2; 7 bases match TRBD1. The germline gives CDR1 ENHRY, CDR2 SYGVKD. With 8 bases clipped from V and 3 bases from J, the junction kept 12 bases outside the gene matches. The CDR3 is 16 amino acids. The CDR3 region is CAILERQGRDTGELFF. CDR3 bases: TGTGCCATCCTGGAGAGACAGGGTAGGGACACCGGGGAGCTGTTTTTT.

V and J are TRBV30 and TRBJ2-7; D remains ambiguous. The CDR3 covers 13 residues. Germline V gives CDR1 GTSNPN, CDR2 SVGIG (reference sequence). V dropped 2 bases and J dropped 6 bases, with 14 bases sitting between them. This CDR3 is CAWSNSQRLEQYF. CDR3 sequence (DNA): TGTGCCTGGAGTAATAGTCAGAGACTCGAGCAGTACTTC.

V gene TRBV4-1 combines with J gene TRBJ1-3, with TRBD1 matching 8 bases. This CDR3 has 19 residues. Per the germline V gene, CDR1 is MGHRA and CDR2 is YSYEKL. The V gene end was trimmed by 1 base and the J gene end by 0 bases; junction bases not matched to a gene: 11. CDR3 bases: TGCGCCAGCAGCCAAGTGGGGACAGGTATCGTTATCTCTGGAAACACCATATATTTT. Amino acids: CASSQVGTGIVISGNTIYF.

The rearrangement links TRBV4-2 to TRBJ2-7, with 9 bases identical to TRBD1. The V gene end was trimmed by 1 base and the J gene end by 2 bases; junction bases not matched to a gene: 3. This CDR3 has 15 residues. Germline CDR1 LGHNA, CDR2 YNFKEQ. CDR3 sequence (DNA): TGTGCCAGCAGCCAAGGGGGGACAGGGCCCTACGAGCAGTACTTC. Its translation: CASSQGGTGPYEQYF.

The chain carries TRBV6-5 and TRBJ1-3; 8 bases line up with TRBD1. Germline values: CDR1 MNHEY, CDR2 SVGAGI. The CDR3 spans 15 residues. The V gene end was trimmed by 6 bases and the J gene end by 0 bases; junction bases not matched to a gene: 4. CDR3 sequence (DNA): TGTGCCAGCAGCCGGGACAGGCGCTCTGGAAACACCATATATTTT. It is translated as CASSRDRRSGNTIYF.

This chain joins TRBV9 and TRBJ1-3; D not resolved. Germline CDR1 SGDLS, CDR2 YYNGEE. Deletions cut 0 bases from V and 0 bases from J, with 7 bases between. CDR3 length: 15 residues. In nucleotides, the CDR3 is TGTGCCAGCAGCGTAGGAAGAGTCTCTGGAAACACCATATATTTT. Its protein is CASSVGRVSGNTIYF. Together with reference TRBV9 and TRBJ1-3, the CDR3 gives the full variable domain: DSGVTQTPKHLITATGQRVTLRCSPRSGDLSVYWYQQSLDQGLQFLIQYYNGEERAKGNILERFSAQQFPDLHSELNLSSLELGDSALYFCASSVGRVSGNTIYFGEGSWLTVV.